Reported below is one T cell receptor (beta chain). The entry originates in a study of shared T cell receptors in the human thymus. Repertoires were generated with immunoSEQ multiplex PCR, while TCRdb's copy carries only in-frame clones and drops some. The sample includes hundreds of thousands of clones, approximately 90% seen only once; the top ten take approximately 0.011%. Germline-derived CDR1 and CDR2 are SGHDT and YYEEEE. The V end was cut by 6 bases, the J end by 4 bases, with 32 bases between. The length of the CDR3 is 19 residues. The same specimen was also included in a second study, on human thymus T cells. As reported in that work: Serving as donors were healthy Finnish infants, each of whom was having open corrective surgery for congenital heart defects. Corrective cardiac surgery supplied the resected thymus tissue. Across thymic and blood repertoires, the usage of V and J genes appeared to be biased. Unrelated individuals had highly overlapping thymic repertoires, as reported in related research.

The chain uses TRBV5-6 and TRBJ2-7; weak D call: TRBD1 (5 bases). The sample was thymocytes. This TCR was recovered from a boy under two years old with a congenital heart defect. In nucleotides, the CDR3 is TGTGCCAGCAAGCTGGGATGGCAGGGTCCCTCTAAAAACCCTTACGAGCAGTACTTC. This encodes CASKLGWQGPSKNPYEQYF.